One and the same sample provided the 29 T cell receptor beta chains below, sequenced in a study of T cell responses to AZD1222 COVID-19 vaccine. This table comes from immunoSEQ multiplex PCR, and its TCRdb copy is limited to in-frame clones, with some not included. The data contain 150,000 to 200,000 clones, about 89% of them singletons. The sample was peripheral blood, taken on day 0 of AZD1222 vaccination. Receptor source: an adult in good health.

The V and J genes are TRBV4-3 and TRBJ2-1; D unresolved. The CDR3 is 16 amino acids. The germline CDR1 and CDR2 sequences are LGHNA and YSLEER. Trimming left V 0 bases short and J 2 bases short, with 11 bases between. The CDR3 spells CASSQDLLPTYNEQFF. CDR3 coding DNA: TGCGCCAGCAGCCAAGACTTGCTCCCGACCTACAATGAGCAGTTCTTC.

The chain employs TRBV6-5 and TRBJ2-2; 7 nucleotides match TRBD1. The CDR3 has 13 residues. From germline, CDR1 is MNHEY and CDR2 SVGAGI. The junction had 2 bases not matched to a gene; V was cut back by 6 bases and J by 4 bases. The CDR3 DNA sequence: TGTGCCAGCAGGGGACAGTTCACCGGGGAGCTGTTTTTT. Encoded protein: CASRGQFTGELFF.

The chain has TRBV6-5 and TRBJ1-2, with 8 positions matching TRBD1. The CDR3 is 16 amino acids. Germline CDR1 and CDR2: MNHEY and SVGAGI. The junction had 13 bases not matched to a gene; V was cut back by 3 bases and J by 7 bases. In DNA, the CDR3 is TGTGCCAGCAGTTATGGAGGAACAGGGGGAGGCGCTGGCTACACCTTC. This gives the protein CASSYGGTGGGAGYTF.

In its sample, this clone was seen a few times. The V and J genes are TRBV6-2 or TRBV6-3 and TRBJ2-1, with 7 bases matching TRBD2. J gave up 1 base and V 5 bases, and 11 bases lay outside the gene matches. The germline CDR1 and CDR2 sequences are MNHEY and SVGEGT. This CDR3 is built from 17 residues. The CDR3 spells CASSRVSGLSSYNEQFF. The CDR3 bases are TGTGCCAGCAGTCGTGTTAGCGGGCTTAGTTCCTACAATGAGCAGTTCTTC.

V and J are TRBV5-1 and TRBJ1-1, with 9 bases matching TRBD1. The CDR3 consists of 16 residues. The junction had 11 bases not matched to a gene; V was cut back by 4 bases and J by 4 bases. Germline V gene sequence: CDR1 SGHRS, CDR2 YFSETQ. The CDR3 DNA reads TGCGCCAGCAGCATCCAGGGGGACAGGGCGCTCACTGAAGCTTTCTTT. It translates to CASSIQGDRALTEAFF.

This chain uses TRBV15 with TRBJ2-1; D unclear. CDR1 and CDR2 from the germline V gene are LNHNV and YYDKDF (reference sequence). The CDR3 contains 17 residues. Trimming shortened V by 1 base and J by 2 bases, and 15 bases separated the two germline ends. The CDR3 is CATSRVPLGSPYNEQFF. Here the CDR3 DNA reads TGTGCCACCAGCAGAGTCCCCTTGGGATCCCCCTACAATGAGCAGTTCTTC.

The V gene is TRBV6-5, the J gene TRBJ1-5; no firm D call. The CDR3 length is 14 residues. Germline V gene sequence: CDR1 MNHEY, CDR2 SVGAGI. With 8 bases removed from V and 0 bases from J, the gap between germline ends came to 11 bases. DNA of the CDR3: TGTGCCAGCCGGGCGCCCCATAGCAATCAGCCCCAGCATTTT. Its translation is CASRAPHSNQPQHF.

The chain links TRBV30 to TRBJ1-1, with TRBD1 as a possible D gene (5 bases). V lost 5 bases, J lost 10 bases, and 14 bases lay in between. CDR1 and CDR2 from the germline V gene are GTSNPN and SVGIG (reference sequence). There are 11 residues in the CDR3. The CDR3 DNA sequence: TGTGCCTGGGGTGGGGCGATCGGAGCTTTCTTT. It encodes CAWGGAIGAFF.

The chain recombines TRBV28 with TRBJ2-7; TRBD1 might be the D (5 bases). Trimming shortened V by 6 bases and J by 1 base, and 10 bases separated the two germline ends. Per germline, CDR1 MDHEN and CDR2 SYDVKM. This CDR3 has 13 residues. The CDR3: CASSRQGSYEQYV. The CDR3, as DNA: TGTGCCAGCAGCCGCCAGGGTTCCTACGAGCAGTACGTC.

This chain links TRBV30 with TRBJ1-1, with 8 bases lining up with TRBD1. V gave up 7 bases and J gave up 1 base; unmatched junction bases: 2. This CDR3 contains 12 residues. Germline CDR1 reads GTSNPN; CDR2 reads SVGIG (reference sequence). CDR3 sequence: CAFGQGNTEAFF. The DNA for the CDR3 is TGTGCCTTCGGACAGGGGAACACTGAAGCTTTCTTT.

The chain has TRBV9 and TRBJ1-2, with D possibly being TRBD1 (6 bases). The V gene's germline CDR1 is SGDLS and CDR2 YYNGEE. Trimming removed 0 bases from V and 1 base from J, with 16 bases in between. CDR3 size: 17 residues. In DNA, the CDR3 is TGTGCCAGCAGCGTAGGGGCAGGGGCCCCTTTTAACTATGGCTACACCTTC. The encoded protein is CASSVGAGAPFNYGYTF.

The genes are TRBV3-1 (or the pseudogene TRBV3-2) and TRBJ2-1; D ambiguous. The CDR3 has 12 amino acids. Germline lookup yields CDR1 LGHDT and CDR2 YNNKEL (reference sequence). V lost 4 bases and J 5 bases, leaving 6 bases between the germline ends. CDR3 nucleotide sequence: TGTGCCAGCAGCCTCAACCACAATGAGCAGTTCTTC. Amino acids: CASSLNHNEQFF.

This chain connects TRBV6-5 to TRBJ1-1; D unclear. V gave up 5 bases and J gave up 8 bases, with 9 bases separating them. CDR3 size: 11 residues. CDR1 is MNHEY, CDR2 SVGAGI, per germline. For the CDR3, the DNA is TGTGCCAGCAGTACTAGATGGGAAGCTTTCTTT. It specifies CASSTRWEAFF.

CDR3 sequence (DNA): TGTGCCAGCAGTTTAGTCGGGCTAAGGGGCTACACCTTC. It specifies CASSLVGLRGYTF. The rearrangement uses TRBV12-3 or TRBV12-4 and TRBJ1-2; D is ambiguous. Trimming stripped 1 base from V and 8 bases from J, with 11 bases between. The CDR3 consists of 13 residues.

The chain employs TRBV3-1 (or the pseudogene TRBV3-2) and TRBJ1-6, with D possibly TRBD1 on 5 matching bases. In germline, CDR1 is LGHDT, CDR2 YNNKEL (reference sequence). V lost 2 bases to trimming and J lost 5 bases, with 10 bases between them. The CDR3 is made up of 15 amino acids. The CDR3 here is CASSQKDRDNSPLHF. DNA of the CDR3: TGTGCCAGCAGCCAAAAAGACAGAGATAATTCACCCCTCCACTTT.

The genes are TRBV20-1 and TRBJ2-2, with 12 bases fitting TRBD1. Per germline, CDR1 DFQATT and CDR2 SNEGSKA (reference sequence). Unmatched junction bases numbered 6, after V lost 3 bases and J lost 4 bases. The CDR3 has 16 residues. The CDR3 is CSASGTGGVSTGELFF. CDR3 bases: TGCAGTGCTAGTGGGACAGGGGGCGTGAGCACCGGGGAGCTGTTTTTT.

The chain has TRBV6-5 and TRBJ2-7; D not certain. V lost 0 bases, J lost 4 bases, and 7 bases lay in between. Per the germline V gene, CDR1 is MNHEY and CDR2 is SVGAGI. The CDR3 has 13 residues. This CDR3 reads CASSYSQDYEQYV. The CDR3, as DNA: TGTGCCAGCAGTTACTCTCAGGATTACGAGCAGTACGTC.

The chain recombines TRBV7-6 with TRBJ2-1; TRBD1 matches at 7 bases. This CDR3 has 20 amino acids. The junction had 17 bases not matched to a gene; V was cut back by 2 bases and J by 1 base. Per germline, CDR1 SGHVS and CDR2 FNYEAQ. CDR3 nucleotides: TGTGCCAGCAGCTTACGGCACTCGACAGGGACGACAACATCCTACAATGAGCAGTTCTTC. It codes for CASSLRHSTGTTTSYNEQFF.

This clone appeared a single time. The junction shows a germline mismatch at one end, possibly a read error. This chain connects TRBV11-2 to TRBJ2-1; TRBD2 aligns across 7 bases. The CDR3 has 13 residues. Looked up from germline, CDR1 is SGHAT and CDR2 is FQNNGV. In DNA, the CDR3 is TGTGCCAGCAGCCTAGAAGGGAGGGATGAGCAGTTCTTC. Translating gives CASSLEGRDEQFF.

This chain links TRBV19 with TRBJ1-1; D uncertain. The germline gives CDR1 LNHDA, CDR2 SQIVND (reference sequence). Trimming took off 6 bases at V and 0 bases at J, with 5 bases between the two ends. The CDR3 has 12 residues. CDR3 bases: TGTGCCAGTAGCCTCATGAACACTGAAGCTTTCTTT. Amino acids: CASSLMNTEAFF.

This chain joins TRBV28 and TRBJ1-5; TRBD1 matches 10 bases. The junction had 8 bases not matched to a gene; V was cut back by 4 bases and J by 5 bases. In germline, CDR1 is MDHEN, CDR2 SYDVKM. The CDR3 totals 16 residues. In DNA, the CDR3 is TGTGCCAGCAGTTCACCAGGGACAGGGGAATATCAGCCCCAGCATTTT. It translates to CASSSPGTGEYQPQHF.

The chain couples TRBV10-1 to TRBJ2-1; 11 bases agree with TRBD2. CDR3 length equals 13 residues. The ends lost 8 bases at V and 7 bases at J; junction bases unmatched: 4. Germline CDR1 WNHNN, CDR2 SYGVQD (reference sequence). The CDR3 sequence is CASAASGRNEQFF. The CDR3 DNA reads TGCGCCAGCGCAGCTAGCGGGAGGAATGAGCAGTTCTTC.

This clone was detected only once. Other DNA sequences in this specimen translate into the identical CDR3. The chain links TRBV28 to TRBJ2-5; D assignment may be TRBD1 or TRBD2 (6 bases each). The V and J ends lost 3 bases and 2 bases respectively, with 10 bases between them. Germline values: CDR1 MDHEN, CDR2 SYDVKM. The length of the CDR3 is 14 residues. DNA for the CDR3: TGTGCCAGCAGTTTGGGGGGCCCACAAGAGACCCAGTACTTC. Translating gives CASSLGGPQETQYF.

The gene calls are TRBV3-1 (or the pseudogene TRBV3-2) and TRBJ1-6; the D is unclear. Germline values: CDR1 LGHDT, CDR2 YNNKEL (reference sequence). The CDR3 loop spans 14 amino acids. Between the trimmed V and J ends, which lost 4 bases and 0 bases, there was a span of 4 bases. The CDR3 DNA reads as TGTGCCAGCAGCCTGAGCTCCTATAATTCACCCCTCCACTTT. Amino acid sequence: CASSLSSYNSPLHF.

V gene TRBV7-9 combines with J gene TRBJ2-5, with 7 bases that match TRBD1. Losses at the gene ends were 3 bases for V and 3 bases for J; bases not matched to a gene: 4. Germline-derived CDR1 and CDR2 are SEHNR and FQNEAQ (reference sequence). The CDR3 contains 14 residues. The CDR3 coding sequence is TGTGCCAGCAGCTTTGGGACAGTAAAAGAGACCCAGTACTTC. This translates into CASSFGTVKETQYF.

For this clone: At one end, the junction sequence differs from germline, possibly due to a read error. This CDR3 reads CASSSPGLTKHGYAF. The CDR3, as DNA: TGTGCCAGCAGCTCGCCCGGCCTTACAAAGCATGGCTACGCCTTC. The chain links TRBV7-9 to TRBJ1-2; no firm D call. The CDR3 is 15 residues long. Germline V CDR1 and CDR2: SEHNR, FQNEAQ (reference sequence).

The genes are TRBV6-5 and TRBJ2-7; 11 nucleotides match TRBD2. The CDR3 contains 14 residues. Germline V gene lookup returns CDR1 MNHEY and CDR2 SVGAGI. V lost 6 bases, J lost 4 bases, and 5 bases stayed unmatched. CDR3 nucleotides: TGTGCCAGCAGAAAAGGACTAGCGGGTTACGAGCAGTACTTC. It translates to CASRKGLAGYEQYF.

The chain joins TRBV5-4 to TRBJ1-1; the D is unclear. The V end lost 5 bases, the J end lost 0 bases, and 8 bases lay between the germline ends. Germline values: CDR1 SGHNT, CDR2 YYREEE (reference sequence). The CDR3 runs to 13 residues. The CDR3 DNA reads TGTGCCAGCAGTATAGGGTTGAACACTGAAGCTTTCTTT. Translation: CASSIGLNTEAFF.

The chain is built from TRBV2 and TRBJ1-2; 8 bases fit TRBD1. The CDR3 length is 12 residues. Germline loops: CDR1 SNHLY, CDR2 FYNNEI. After removal of 10 bases from V and 13 bases from J, the junction contained 14 bases not matched to a gene. CDR3 nucleotide sequence: TGTGCCATCCGCCCAGACAGGGGTGCGTCCACCTTC. Protein product: CAIRPDRGASTF. The entire variable domain, with the rest obtained from reference TRBV2 and TRBJ1-2, is as follows: EPEVTQTPSHQVTQMGQEVILRCVPISNHLYFYWYRQILGQKVEFLVSFYNNEISEKSEIFDDQFSVERPDGSNFTLKIRSTKLEDSAMYFCAIRPDRGASTFGSGTRLTVV.